The 32 T cell receptor beta chains in this list originate from one sample, sequenced in a study of cytomegalovirus exposure and HLA in healthy donors. Use of 60 Vbeta and 13 Jbeta primers characterized the PCR. TCRdb's table, derived via immunoSEQ multiplex PCR, lists solely in-frame clones and lacks some. Of some 180,000 clones listed, 87% are singletons. Source material: PBMCs. The receptors stem from a boy between 2 and 10 years old in good health and CMV-seronegative.

This clone was recorded only once. This chain uses TRBV28 with TRBJ2-7, with TRBD1 as a possible D gene (7 bases). Trimming pared 3 bases from V and 6 bases from J, leaving 12 bases between. The CDR3 extends over 13 amino acids. The V gene's germline CDR1 is MDHEN and CDR2 SYDVKM. The CDR3 region is CASSFLQGGEQYF. As DNA, the CDR3 is TGTGCCAGCAGTTTCCTCCAGGGGGGCGAGCAGTACTTC.

This chain connects TRBV4-1 to TRBJ2-1, with 13 positions matching TRBD2. The CDR3 covers 15 residues. J was trimmed by 10 bases and V by 1 base; bases with no gene match: 4. Germline CDR1 and CDR2: MGHRA and YSYEKL. CDR3 sequence (DNA): TGCGCCAGCAGCCAAGGGACTAGCGGGAGACGGGAGCAGTTCTTC. Residues: CASSQGTSGRREQFF.

V and J are TRBV7-3 and TRBJ2-3; 9 nucleotides match TRBD2. CDR3 size: 18 residues. Germline V CDR1 and CDR2: SGHTA, FQGTGA. V gave up 0 bases and J gave up 4 bases; unmatched junction bases: 11. CDR3 DNA: TGTGCCAGCAGCTTAACGGGAGGATTTAGCGGGAGTCCAGATACGCAGTATTTT. Amino acid sequence: CASSLTGGFSGSPDTQYF.

This rearrangement joins TRBV29-1 to TRBJ1-1; 9 bases fit TRBD1. The CDR3 covers 14 residues. Germline-derived CDR1 and CDR2 are SQVTM and ANQGSEA. J was trimmed by 9 bases and V by 4 bases; bases with no gene match: 12. The CDR3 spells CSVVGSAGQGKAFF. The CDR3 region has the DNA TGCAGCGTTGTCGGGTCGGCGGGACAGGGAAAAGCTTTCTTT.

This chain uses TRBV5-1 with TRBJ2-1; D possibly corresponds to TRBD2 (6 bases). V lost 0 bases, J lost 6 bases, and 10 bases lay in between. CDR3 length: 14 amino acids. The germline V gene encodes CDR1 SGHRS and CDR2 YFSETQ. For the CDR3, the DNA is TGCGCCAGCAGCTTGGCAGGAGGGGTCAATGAGCAGTTCTTC. The encoded protein is CASSLAGGVNEQFF.

V gene TRBV28 combines with J gene TRBJ1-5, with D tentatively TRBD1 (6 bases). The CDR3 runs to 14 residues. Trimming pared 7 bases from V and 6 bases from J, leaving 16 bases between. CDR1 MDHEN and CDR2 SYDVKM come from the germline V gene. CDR3: CASTPNRDGQPQHF. CDR3 nucleotides: TGTGCCAGCACCCCCAACAGGGATGGTCAGCCCCAGCATTTT. The full variable domain, with the rest looked up from reference TRBV28 and TRBJ1-5, is DVKVTQSSRYLVKRTGEKVFLECVQDMDHENMFWYRQDPGLGLRLIYFSYDVKMKEKGDIPEGYSVSREKKERFSLILESASTNQTSMYLCASTPNRDGQPQHFGDGTRLSIL.

The rearrangement uses TRBV2 and TRBJ1-1, with 7 bases fitting TRBD1. The CDR3 consists of 13 residues. V lost 4 bases and J lost 9; bases outside the gene matches: 8. Germline V CDR1 and CDR2: SNHLY, FYNNEI. The CDR3: CASSGNRGLKAFF. The CDR3 DNA sequence: TGTGCCAGCAGTGGGAACAGGGGTCTGAAAGCTTTCTTT.

The genes are TRBV5-1 and TRBJ2-1; 8 nucleotides align to TRBD2. V was clipped by 3 bases and J by 0 bases; unmatched bases: 5. The V gene's germline CDR1 is SGHRS and CDR2 YFSETQ. The CDR3 has 16 residues. The CDR3 sequence is CASSWSGGSSYNEQFF. CDR3 in DNA: TGCGCCAGCAGCTGGTCGGGGGGGAGCTCCTACAATGAGCAGTTCTTC. The full variable domain, with the rest looked up from reference TRBV5-1 and TRBJ2-1, is KAGVTQTPRYLIKTRGQQVTLSCSPISGHRSVSWYQQTPGQGLQFLFEYFSETQRNKGNFPGRFSGRQFSNSRSEMNVSTLELGDSALYLCASSWSGGSSYNEQFFGPGTRLTVL.

J is TRBJ2-7 and V is TRBV27, with 8 positions matching TRBD1. Germline CDR1 MNHEY, CDR2 SMNVEV (reference sequence). This CDR3 is built from 16 residues. The V and J ends lost 4 bases and 5 bases, in that order; junction bases with no gene match: 13. In nucleotides, the CDR3 is TGTGCCAGCAGTTCCCGACTCCGGACAGGGAACCACGAGCAGTACTTC. Translation gives CASSSRLRTGNHEQYF.

The gene calls are TRBV21-1 and TRBJ2-5; TRBD1, the D gene given by the table, was not confirmed from the DNA. Matching the DNA end better, TRBJ2-7 makes the J call doubtful. TRBV21-1 is classified as a pseudogene. The CDR3 has 16 amino acids. The CDR3: CASSTHRDRVSYEQYF. CDR3 coding DNA: TGTGCCAGCAGCACGCACCGGGACAGGGTCTCGTACGAGCAGTACTTC.

The genes are TRBV5-1 and TRBJ2-5; 11 nucleotides agree with TRBD2. V was clipped by 4 bases and J by 7 bases; unmatched bases: 12. The CDR3 spans 16 residues. Germline CDR1 is SGHRS and CDR2 is YFSETQ. The CDR3 DNA reads as TGCGCCAGCAGCCAGGGACTAGCGGAACCTCTTCGGACCCAGTACTTC. Translated: CASSQGLAEPLRTQYF.

The V and J genes are TRBV28 and TRBJ2-5; 9 bases agree with TRBD2. This CDR3 spans 15 amino acids. Trimming took 5 bases from V and 6 from J; bases not matched to a gene: 10. The V gene's germline CDR1 is MDHEN and CDR2 SYDVKM. The CDR3 sequence is CASSTIAGVVKTQYF. The CDR3 DNA follows: TGTGCCAGCAGTACAATAGCGGGAGTCGTGAAGACCCAGTACTTC.

The chain couples TRBV5-5 to TRBJ1-6; tentatively, D is TRBD1 (5 bases). The CDR3 consists of 13 residues. V was shortened by 4 bases and J by 9 bases, with 11 bases between the two germline ends. Germline CDR1 is SGHKS and CDR2 is YYEKEE (reference sequence). The CDR3 is CASSPRVGSPLHF. The CDR3 nucleotides read TGTGCCAGCAGCCCCAGGGTCGGTTCACCCCTCCACTTT. Full variable domain (missing parts from reference TRBV5-5 and TRBJ1-6): DAGVTQSPTHLIKTRGQQVTLRCSPISGHKSVSWYQQVLGQGPQFIFQYYEKEERGRGNFPDRFSARQFPNYSSELNVNALLLGDSALYLCASSPRVGSPLHFGNGTRLTVT.

The CDR3 DNA is TGCGCCAGCAGCCAAGAACCCGGGTCCGGGACACTGAACACTGAAGCTTTCTTT. Translation gives CASSQEPGSGTLNTEAFF. The genes are TRBV4-1 and TRBJ1-1, with D possibly being TRBD1 (6 bases). The CDR3 is 18 amino acids. Germline assignment: CDR1 MGHRA and CDR2 YSYEKL. V was cut by 0 bases and J by 0 bases, with 17 bases left in between.

The J gene is TRBJ2-3, the V gene TRBV27; D is ambiguous. Germline V gene data show CDR1 as MNHEY and CDR2 as SMNVEV (reference sequence). Trimming pared 5 bases from V and 5 bases from J, leaving 8 bases between. The CDR3 runs to 12 residues. CDR3 sequence: CASSPSGDTQYF. CDR3 in DNA: TGTGCCAGCAGTCCCTCCGGAGATACGCAGTATTTT.

J is TRBJ1-4 and V is TRBV5-1; tentatively, D is TRBD1 (6 bases). V was cut by 4 bases and J by 3 bases, with 10 bases left in between. CDR1 and CDR2 (germline): SGHRS, YFSETQ. The CDR3 is 14 residues long. DNA for the CDR3: TGCGCCAGCAGCACACAGGGAGCTAATGAAAAACTGTTTTTT. Protein product: CASSTQGANEKLFF.

Here the CDR3 DNA reads TGTGCCTGGAGTGCCGTCCGTATCTCTGGGGCCAACGTCCTGACTTTC. This codes for CAWSAVRISGANVLTF. This rearrangement joins TRBV30 to TRBJ2-6; D is undetermined. The CDR3 is made up of 16 amino acids. V was cut by 1 base and J by 0 bases, with 10 bases left in between. CDR1 and CDR2 (germline): GTSNPN, SVGIG (reference sequence). The full variable domain, rest sourced from reference TRBV30 and TRBJ2-6, is SQTIHQWPATLVQPVGSPLSLECTVEGTSNPNLYWYRQAAGRGLQLLFYSVGIGQISSEVPQNLSASRPQDRQFILSSKKLLLSDSGFYLCAWSAVRISGANVLTFGAGSRLTVL.

The V call is TRBV5-3, the J call TRBJ2-5; possibly TRBD1 for D (6 bases). TRBV5-3 is an open reading frame whose function is uncertain. The germline V and J ends were trimmed by 0 bases and 1 base, with 13 bases remaining between them. The CDR3 runs 16 residues. Here the CDR3 reads CARSLADSKCQETQYF. CDR3 DNA sequence: TGTGCCAGAAGCTTGGCGGACAGCAAATGCCAAGAGACCCAGTACTTC.

The CDR3 DNA reads TGTGCCAGTAGTGGCGAGGTGAGCTATAGCAATCAGCCCCAGCATTTT. This sequence encodes CASSGEVSYSNQPQHF. V gene TRBV19 combines with J gene TRBJ1-5; D gene uncertain. Germline CDR1 and CDR2: LNHDA and SQIVND (reference sequence). V was pared by 5 bases and J by 0 bases, with 14 bases between. This CDR3 contains 16 residues.

The chain couples TRBV9 to TRBJ2-2; TRBD1 is a possible D gene (5 bases). Per germline, CDR1 SGDLS and CDR2 YYNGEE. V was trimmed by 2 bases and J by 5 bases, leaving 7 bases between them. This CDR3 region has 13 residues. The DNA for the CDR3 is TGTGCCAGCAGCGTCCAGGGTACCGGGGAGCTGTTTTTT. It specifies CASSVQGTGELFF.

The V call is TRBV28, the J call TRBJ2-3, with 12 bases identical to TRBD2. V gave up 2 bases and J gave up 2 bases; unmatched junction bases: 2. Germline V CDR1 and CDR2: MDHEN, SYDVKM. The CDR3 totals 16 residues. As DNA, the CDR3 is TGTGCCAGCAGTTTAGGACTAGCGGGATTCACAGATACGCAGTATTTT. Translated: CASSLGLAGFTDTQYF.

The chain is built from TRBV12-1 and TRBJ2-1; the D call TRBD2 from the table was never checked on the DNA. TRBV12-1 constitutes a pseudogene. The CDR3 sequence is 16 residues long. The CDR3 loop reads CASSHYLISSYNEQFF. The CDR3 DNA follows: TGTGCCAGCAGCCATTACCTTATTTCGAGCTACAATGAGCAGTTCTTC.

V usage is TRBV6-1 and J usage is TRBJ2-5; the match to TRBD1 covers 11 bases. After removal of 6 bases from V and 3 bases from J, the junction contained 3 bases not matched to a gene. This CDR3 has 14 residues. The germline V gene encodes CDR1 MNHNS and CDR2 SASEGT. CDR3 nucleotide sequence: TGTGCCAGCAGAGCGGGACAGGGGGAAGAGACCCAGTACTTC. Translation: CASRAGQGEETQYF.

V usage is TRBV5-1 and J usage is TRBJ1-1, with TRBD1 matching over 7 bases. The ends lost 3 bases at V and 0 bases at J; junction bases unmatched: 11. Looked up from germline, CDR1 is SGHRS and CDR2 is YFSETQ. There are 17 residues in the CDR3. The CDR3 here is CASSCVATGNMNTEAFF. The CDR3 bases are TGCGCCAGCAGCTGCGTTGCGACAGGGAACATGAACACTGAAGCTTTCTTT.

V and J are TRBV28 and TRBJ1-1; D gene ambiguous. Germline V lookup: CDR1 MDHEN, CDR2 SYDVKM. The CDR3 is 11 amino acids. V lost 5 bases and J 4 bases, leaving 5 bases between the germline ends. The CDR3 nucleotides are TGTGCCAGCAGTCTTCCCACTGAAGCTTTCTTT. Residues: CASSLPTEAFF.

A single count supports this clone. The rearrangement joins TRBV27 to TRBJ1-1, with D possibly TRBD1 on 6 matching bases. The CDR3 consists of 13 residues. With 5 bases removed from V and 4 bases from J, the gap between germline ends came to 11 bases. Germline loops: CDR1 MNHEY, CDR2 SMNVEV (reference sequence). The CDR3 is CASSLQDSTEAFF. DNA for the CDR3: TGTGCCAGCAGTCTTCAGGACAGCACTGAAGCTTTCTTT.

The chain is built from TRBV30 and TRBJ1-2; no clear D gene. The CDR3 loop spans 13 amino acids. The germline V gene encodes CDR1 GTSNPN and CDR2 SVGIG (reference sequence). V gave up 3 bases and J gave up 0 bases, with 8 bases separating them. DNA of the CDR3: TGTGCCTGGAGACTCCAGGCTAACTATGGCTACACCTTC. Translation gives CAWRLQANYGYTF.

V usage is TRBV6-5 and J usage is TRBJ2-5, with 10 bases lining up with TRBD2. Germline lookup yields CDR1 MNHEY and CDR2 SVGAGI. V was pared by 4 bases and J by 2 bases, with 1 base of the junction left unmatched. The CDR3 has 14 amino acids. The CDR3 DNA is TGTGCCAGCAGTTTTAGCGGGGGGCAAGAGACCCAGTACTTC. Its protein is CASSFSGGQETQYF.

V gene TRBV14 combines with J gene TRBJ1-2; tentatively, D is TRBD1 (5 bases). CDR1 and CDR2 (germline): SGHDN, FVKESK. Trimming shortened V by 0 bases and J by 2 bases, and 7 bases separated the two germline ends. This CDR3 spans 14 amino acids. The CDR3 coding sequence is TGTGCCAGCAGCCAAGACAGGGCCAACTATGGCTACACCTTC. Its protein product is CASSQDRANYGYTF.

This rearrangement joins TRBV6-1 to TRBJ1-6; tentatively, D is TRBD1 (6 bases). Germline-derived CDR1 and CDR2 are MNHNS and SASEGT. Trimming stripped 8 bases from V and 5 bases from J, with 16 bases between. The CDR3 has 15 residues. The CDR3 DNA follows: TGTGCCAGCTTCGGGGGGGCTAACGATAATTCACCCCTCCACTTT. It encodes CASFGGANDNSPLHF.

This chain uses TRBV9 with TRBJ2-7; TRBD1 is a possible D gene (5 bases). V dropped 0 bases and J dropped 3 bases, with 13 bases sitting between them. This CDR3 contains 15 residues. Germline V gene sequence: CDR1 SGDLS, CDR2 YYNGEE. The CDR3 reads CASSVGVGEFYEQYF. The CDR3 bases are TGTGCCAGCAGCGTAGGGGTAGGGGAATTCTACGAGCAGTACTTC.

The CDR3 sequence: CASSLTRWGQGRTGANVLTF. CDR3 nucleotide sequence: TGTGCCAGCAGTTTAACAAGGTGGGGACAGGGGCGAACTGGGGCCAACGTCCTGACTTTC. The gene calls are TRBV28 and TRBJ2-6; 10 bases align to TRBD1. There are 20 residues in the CDR3. V shed 2 bases and J 2 bases; nucleotides not matched to a gene: 12. The germline CDR1 and CDR2 sequences are MDHEN and SYDVKM. The full variable domain, its missing parts supplied by reference TRBV28 and TRBJ2-6, is DVKVTQSSRYLVKRTGEKVFLECVQDMDHENMFWYRQDPGLGLRLIYFSYDVKMKEKGDIPEGYSVSREKKERFSLILESASTNQTSMYLCASSLTRWGQGRTGANVLTFGAGSRLTVL.